This entry lists 14 T cell receptor beta chains sequenced from one sample in a study of siplizumab effects on memory and regulatory T cells. This table comes from immunoSEQ multiplex PCR, and its TCRdb copy is limited to in-frame clones, with some not included. The sample lists about 94,000 clones, approximately 93% seen once, with around 0.3% in the top ten. Sequenced sample: non-Treg CD4+ T cells sorted from blood. These receptor sequences come from a human donor in good health.

This clone was counted a few times. The rearrangement joins TRBV4-2 to TRBJ1-5, with TRBD1 identical over 7 bases. The CDR3 consists of 17 residues. CDR1 is LGHNA, CDR2 YNFKEQ, per germline. V dropped 1 base and J dropped 2; count of bases not matched to a gene: 8. The chain's CDR3 is CASSQGTGGGGNQPQHF. CDR3 nucleotides: TGTGCCAGCAGCCAAGGGACAGGTGGAGGAGGCAATCAGCCCCAGCATTTT.

The chain couples TRBV19 to TRBJ2-1; D perhaps matches TRBD2 (5 bases). This CDR3 contains 18 residues. Trimming stripped 0 bases from V and 4 bases from J, with 19 bases between. Germline loops: CDR1 LNHDA, CDR2 SQIVND (reference sequence). In nucleotides, the CDR3 is TGTGCCAGTAGTATAGATCTAGGAAAGGGAGAGGATTACAATGAGCAGTTCTTC. Translation: CASSIDLGKGEDYNEQFF.

The rearrangement links TRBV5-4 to TRBJ1-2; no firm D call. V was shortened by 7 bases and J by 3 bases, with 16 bases between the two germline ends. The CDR3 totals 14 residues. Germline V gene data show CDR1 as SGHNT and CDR2 as YYREEE (reference sequence). The CDR3 spells CASALGVVDYGYTF. The DNA of the CDR3 is TGTGCCAGCGCCCTCGGGGTTGTAGACTATGGCTACACCTTC.

The J gene is TRBJ1-2, the V gene TRBV7-9; 8 positions match TRBD1. In germline, CDR1 is SEHNR, CDR2 FQNEAQ (reference sequence). CDR3 length equals 14 residues. With 5 bases clipped from V and 8 bases from J, the junction kept 10 bases outside the gene matches. CDR3 sequence: CASSVRTGFGGYTF. CDR3 in DNA: TGTGCCAGCAGCGTAAGGACAGGGTTTGGCGGCTACACCTTC.

This clone was seen a single time. V is TRBV4-1 and J is TRBJ1-3, with unresolved D. CDR1 is MGHRA and CDR2 is YSYEKL in the germline V gene. V was trimmed by 2 bases and J by 7 bases, leaving 9 bases between them. This CDR3 is 13 amino acids long. Here the CDR3 DNA reads TGCGCCAGCAGCCAAAGGTCGGGGAACACCATATATTTT. The encoded protein is CASSQRSGNTIYF.

The CDR3 DNA follows: TGTGCCAGTAGTTTTCTCGGGACAGGGGGAGATCAGCCCCAGCATTTT. Translated: CASSFLGTGGDQPQHF. The chain is built from TRBV19 and TRBJ1-5; 11 bases fit TRBD1. The germline gives CDR1 LNHDA, CDR2 SQIVND (reference sequence). V lost 5 bases to trimming and J lost 5 bases; unmatched junction nucleotides: 8. The CDR3 has 16 amino acids.

The genes are TRBV18 and TRBJ1-2; 9 bases fit TRBD1. The junction had 6 bases not matched to a gene; V was cut back by 6 bases and J by 10 bases. This CDR3 comprises 12 residues. CDR1 is KGHSH, CDR2 LQKENI, per germline. The DNA of the CDR3 is TGTGCCAGCTCGCGGACAGGGGCGAACTACACCTTC. Protein product: CASSRTGANYTF. The full variable domain, in which reference TRBV18 and TRBJ1-2 provide the parts outside the CDR3, is NAGVMQNPRHLVRRRGQEARLRCSPMKGHSHVYWYRQLPEEGLKFMVYLQKENIIDESGMPKERFSAEFPKEGPSILRIQQVVRGDSAAYFCASSRTGANYTFGSGTRLTVV.

The rearrangement links TRBV7-6 to TRBJ1-1; 7 bases are shared with TRBD1. V lost 6 bases and J lost 5; bases outside the gene matches: 9. The V gene's germline CDR1 is SGHVS and CDR2 FNYEAQ. The CDR3 extends over 14 amino acids. The CDR3 sequence is CASRLLTGSTEAFF. The CDR3, as DNA: TGTGCCAGCAGACTGCTGACAGGGAGTACTGAAGCTTTCTTT.

The J gene is TRBJ2-7, the V gene TRBV6-6; 7 bases fit TRBD1. The CDR3 is made up of 15 amino acids. Losses at the gene ends were 2 bases for V and 0 bases for J; bases not matched to a gene: 4. From germline, CDR1 is MNHNY and CDR2 SVGAGI (reference sequence). This CDR3 is CASSYGQADSYEQYF. The DNA of the CDR3 is TGTGCCAGCAGTTACGGACAGGCCGACTCCTACGAGCAGTACTTC.

The chain recombines TRBV25-1 with TRBJ1-1; D not resolved. Germline V gene lookup returns CDR1 MGHDK and CDR2 SYGVNS. V dropped 0 bases and J dropped 1 base, with 9 bases sitting between them. The CDR3 totals 15 residues. The CDR3: CASSEYKSGNTEAFF. CDR3 in DNA: TGTGCCAGCAGTGAATATAAGTCCGGGAACACTGAAGCTTTCTTT. Full variable domain (remainder filled in from reference TRBV25-1 and TRBJ1-1): EADIYQTPRYLVIGTGKKITLECSQTMGHDKMYWYQQDPGMELHLIHYSYGVNSTEKGDLSSESTVSRIRTEHFPLTLESARPSHTSQYLCASSEYKSGNTEAFFGQGTRLTVV.

The chain uses TRBV6-1 and TRBJ2-1, with 7 bases that match TRBD2. V lost 3 bases and J lost 4; bases outside the gene matches: 12. This CDR3 comprises 17 residues. Germline V lookup: CDR1 MNHNS, CDR2 SASEGT. The CDR3 is CASSDFPSSGVYNEQFF. The CDR3 bases are TGTGCCAGCAGTGATTTTCCCTCCAGCGGGGTTTACAATGAGCAGTTCTTC.

The V and J genes are TRBV5-4 and TRBJ1-1, with a tentative D call TRBD1 (5 bases). V was clipped by 2 bases and J by 0 bases, with 11 bases between them. Germline CDR1 reads SGHNT; CDR2 reads YYREEE (reference sequence). This CDR3 spans 15 amino acids. In nucleotides, the CDR3 is TGTGCCAGCAGCTTTCCGGGACGGCTGAACACTGAAGCTTTCTTT. Translation: CASSFPGRLNTEAFF.

This sequence joins TRBV6-6 and TRBJ2-3; possibly TRBD1 or TRBD2 for D (6 bases each). This CDR3 region has 15 residues. CDR1 and CDR2 from the germline V gene are MNHNY and SVGAGI (reference sequence). Trimming stripped 5 bases from V and 0 bases from J, with 12 bases between. The CDR3 region has the DNA TGTGCCAGCAGTCGGGGGCCTACTAGCACAGATACGCAGTATTTT. Its protein product is CASSRGPTSTDTQYF.

The V gene is TRBV7-2, the J gene TRBJ1-2, with 7 bases fitting TRBD1. Trimming cost V 5 bases and J 4 bases; bases outside gene matches: 10. Germline V gives CDR1 SGHTA, CDR2 FQGNSA. The CDR3 is made up of 15 amino acids. The CDR3 is CASSAGGYGIYGYTF. Here the CDR3 DNA reads TGTGCCAGCAGCGCAGGGGGTTACGGTATCTATGGCTACACCTTC.